This T cell receptor (beta chain) came from a study of blood T cell repertoires in COVID-19. In the study overall: PBMCs, B-cell-depleted T cells, or T cells were the source of the cDNA or gDNA that made up the material.

In assigning cohorts, the study relied on participant-reported clinical history. Before being deemed recovered, Cohort 3 donors had two negative PCRs, clearance, or symptom resolution. Original data processing: Quantification of nucleated cells was approximated via reference gene primer amplification. Profiling relied on immunoSEQ multiplex PCR, and the TCRdb table lists in-frame clones only, not all of them. The DNA was the basis for D and trimming; V, J and clone size are from that table. The sample carries 230,000 or so clones, about 88% recorded once. This CDR3 has 15 amino acids. The germline V and J ends were trimmed by 6 bases and 1 base, with 16 bases remaining between them. Germline lookup yields CDR1 SGHRS and CDR2 YFSETQ.

The receptor's source is a woman in her 30s who had recovered from COVID-19. The sequencing sample was made of PBMCs or T cells enriched from blood (not recorded which). The rearrangement uses TRBV5-1 and TRBJ1-1; maybe TRBD1 (6 bases). DNA of the CDR3: TGCGCCAGCAAAGAAAGGGGGGGGCGGAACACTGAAGCTTTCTTT. This sequence encodes CASKERGGRNTEAFF.